These 12 T cell receptor beta chains came from one sample sequenced in a study of identical twins. Using its own MiXCR run on the 5' RACE reads, TCRdb lists one record per CDR3 protein. The sample includes 350,000 or so distinct CDR3 sequences, about 12% of them seen just once. The same sample was also used in a study of yellow fever vaccine responses in identical twins.

The sample was CD8+ T cells sorted from blood. The source of these receptors is a woman younger than 35 in good health.

CDR3 nucleotide sequence: TGTGCCTGCTGTCCGGGACTAGCGGGTCCAAGCTCCTACAATGAGCAGTTCTTC. This sequence encodes CACCPGLAGPSSYNEQFF. The V gene is TRBV12-3 or TRBV12-4, the J gene TRBJ2-1, with TRBD2 identical over 12 bases. This CDR3 spans 18 amino acids. V was pared by 11 bases and J by 0 bases, with 14 bases of the junction left unmatched.

This clonotype came up a few times. This rearrangement joins TRBV29-1 to TRBJ2-1; D ambiguous. The germline CDR1 and CDR2 sequences are SQVTM and ANQGSEA. The V end was cut by 6 bases, the J end by 4 bases, with 7 bases between. This CDR3 comprises 11 residues. Here the CDR3 DNA reads TGCAGCGTCGAATCATACAATGAGCAGTTCTTC. Encoded protein: CSVESYNEQFF.

There are many counts of this clonotype. The chain joins TRBV12-3 or TRBV12-4 to TRBJ2-1; no definite D call. V was pared by 3 bases and J by 10 bases, with 13 bases between. The CDR3 runs to 13 residues. In DNA form, the CDR3 reads TGTGCCAGCAGTTTCGGCAGCGTTCAGGAGCAGTTCTTC. The encoded protein is CASSFGSVQEQFF.

This clonotype was seen repeatedly, ten times or more. The rearrangement uses TRBV12-3 or TRBV12-4 and TRBJ2-1, with D perhaps given as TRBD1 or TRBD2 (6 bases each). CDR3 length equals 14 residues. Deletions cut 8 bases from V and 2 bases from J, with 13 bases between. CDR3 sequence: CASLGGTTYNEQFF. The CDR3 DNA is TGTGCCAGCCTAGGGGGGACGACCTACAATGAGCAGTTCTTC.

V is TRBV9 and J is TRBJ2-7; 14 bases match TRBD2. V dropped 4 bases and J dropped 3; count of bases not matched to a gene: 3. The CDR3 loop spans 15 amino acids. The germline CDR1 and CDR2 sequences are SGDLS and YYNGEE. As DNA, the CDR3 is TGTGCCAGCAGCTCCGGGACTAGCGGGAGCTACGAGCAGTACTTC. It yields the protein CASSSGTSGSYEQYF.

The chain joins TRBV28 to TRBJ2-7; 9 bases align to TRBD1. CDR3 size: 14 residues. Germline CDR1 and CDR2: MDHEN and SYDVKM. V lost 6 bases to trimming and J lost 5 bases; unmatched junction nucleotides: 8. The chain's CDR3 is CASRSSRDRDEQYF. DNA of the CDR3: TGTGCCAGCAGGTCAAGCCGGGACAGGGACGAGCAGTACTTC.

This clonotype was recorded at least ten times. One junction end does not reproduce the germline sequence, and a read error may be involved. V gene TRBV7-9 combines with J gene TRBJ2-4, with a tentative D call TRBD1 (5 bases). Germline V lookup: CDR1 SEHNR, CDR2 FQNEAQ (reference sequence). The CDR3 loop spans 15 amino acids. The CDR3 sequence is CASSLSETAQNIQYF. The CDR3 region has the DNA TGTGCCAGCAGCTTAAGCGAGACAGCCCAAAACATTCAGTACTTC.

This clonotype was picked up a small number of times. The chain has TRBV28 and TRBJ2-1; D tentatively reads TRBD1 or TRBD2 (5 bases each). The germline CDR1 and CDR2 sequences are MDHEN and SYDVKM. V was trimmed by 5 bases and J by 9 bases, leaving 23 bases between them. This CDR3 contains 16 residues. This CDR3 is CASSRLTGAHGGEQFF. The CDR3 region has the DNA TGTGCCAGCAGTCGTCTAACCGGGGCCCATGGTGGTGAGCAGTTCTTC.

This clonotype appeared many times. The chain uses TRBV12-3 or TRBV12-4 and TRBJ2-1; TRBD2 aligns across 7 bases. The V gene end was trimmed by 4 bases and the J gene end by 5 bases; junction bases not matched to a gene: 11. The CDR3 loop spans 16 amino acids. Written as DNA, the CDR3 is TGTGCCAGCAGTTCAACCGCTAGCGGACGAAACAATGAGCAGTTCTTC. Translation gives CASSSTASGRNNEQFF.

This clonotype was seen more than once but under ten times. The J gene is TRBJ2-3, the V gene TRBV7-9; 7 positions agree with TRBD2. Germline V gene lookup returns CDR1 SEHNR and CDR2 FQNEAQ (reference sequence). The V and J ends lost 1 base and 2 bases, in that order; junction bases with no gene match: 6. This CDR3 has 16 residues. The CDR3 sequence is CASSLEVGLPTDTQYF. As DNA, the CDR3 is TGTGCCAGCAGCTTAGAAGTGGGACTACCCACAGATACGCAGTATTTT.

The rearrangement uses TRBV20-1 and TRBJ2-1; D is possibly TRBD2 (6 bases). The CDR3 extends over 13 amino acids. The V and J ends lost 3 bases and 2 bases respectively, with 8 bases between them. CDR1 and CDR2 from the germline V gene are DFQATT and SNEGSKA (reference sequence). The CDR3 DNA reads TGCAGTGCTAGTGGGACTGCCTACAATGAGCAGTTCTTC. It encodes CSASGTAYNEQFF.

The J gene is TRBJ2-3, the V gene TRBV28; 9 nucleotides align to TRBD2. J gave up 6 bases and V 6 bases, and 10 bases lay outside the gene matches. The CDR3 totals 15 residues. Germline assignment: CDR1 MDHEN and CDR2 SYDVKM. This CDR3 is CASRLAGDQLDTQYF. CDR3 in DNA: TGTGCCAGCAGACTAGCGGGCGACCAATTGGATACGCAGTATTTT.